What follows are 21 T cell receptor beta chains derived from one specimen sequenced in a study of cytomegalovirus exposure and HLA in healthy donors. The PCR made use of 60 Vbeta and 13 Jbeta primers. Assay: immunoSEQ multiplex PCR; the TCRdb copy retains only in-frame clones and omits some. The data hold tens of thousands of clones, with roughly 80% observed a single time. The material sequenced was PBMCs. Source of these receptors: a woman aged 25 to 39 in good health and CMV-seronegative.

The chain combines TRBV9 with TRBJ1-1; TRBD1 agrees at 10 bases. V was pared by 3 bases and J by 4 bases, with 3 bases of the junction left unmatched. This CDR3 is 14 amino acids long. Germline V lookup: CDR1 SGDLS, CDR2 YYNGEE. CDR3 region: CASSGQGARTEAFF. As DNA, the CDR3 is TGTGCCAGCAGCGGACAGGGGGCGCGCACTGAAGCTTTCTTT.

The chain employs TRBV4-3 and TRBJ2-7, with 9 bases aligning to TRBD1. Germline-derived CDR1 and CDR2 are LGHNA and YSLEER. The CDR3 has 16 residues. Losses at the gene ends were 0 bases for V and 3 bases for J; bases not matched to a gene: 6. The CDR3 is CASSQEGTGYIYEQYF. The CDR3 region has the DNA TGCGCCAGCAGCCAAGAGGGGACAGGGTATATCTACGAGCAGTACTTC.

The V call is TRBV29-1, the J call TRBJ1-1; D is possibly TRBD1 (6 bases). The CDR3 runs to 13 residues. Germline values: CDR1 SQVTM, CDR2 ANQGSEA. V lost 8 bases and J lost 1, with 14 bases in between. This chain's CDR3 is CSLTRGGNTEAFF. CDR3 coding DNA: TGCAGCTTAACGAGGGGGGGGAACACTGAAGCTTTCTTT.

The V call is TRBV2, the J call TRBJ2-7, with 9 bases lining up with TRBD1. From germline, CDR1 is SNHLY and CDR2 FYNNEI. The CDR3 sequence is 17 residues long. J gave up 0 bases and V 6 bases, and 12 bases lay outside the gene matches. CDR3 loop: CASSGLAGTGNSYEQYF. The CDR3 region has the DNA TGTGCCAGCAGCGGTCTAGCCGGGACAGGGAACTCCTACGAGCAGTACTTC.

This chain uses TRBV7-2 with TRBJ2-1, with 13 positions matching TRBD2. The CDR3 is 14 amino acids. The germline V gene encodes CDR1 SGHTA and CDR2 FQGNSA. Trimming took 4 bases from V and 10 from J; bases not matched to a gene: 4. The CDR3, as DNA: TGTGCCAGCAGCTCTGGACTAGCGGGGGCCGAGCAGTTCTTC. This encodes CASSSGLAGAEQFF. The full variable domain, with the rest looked up from reference TRBV7-2 and TRBJ2-1, is GAGVSQSPSNKVTEKGKDVELRCDPISGHTALYWYRQSLGQGLEFLIYFQGNSAPDKSGLPSDRFSAERTGGSVSTLTIQRTQQEDSAVYLCASSSGLAGAEQFFGPGTRLTVL.

This chain joins TRBV4-3 and TRBJ2-2, with D possibly being TRBD1 (5 bases). The germline CDR1 and CDR2 sequences are LGHNA and YSLEER. This CDR3 is built from 14 residues. V lost 4 bases and J lost 4, with 10 bases in between. In DNA form, the CDR3 reads TGCGCCAGCAGCCTCAGACAGTTCACCGGGGAGCTGTTTTTT. Protein product: CASSLRQFTGELFF.

This clone was counted once. The chain has TRBV30 and TRBJ2-1; maybe TRBD2 (6 bases). Germline V gene lookup returns CDR1 GTSNPN and CDR2 SVGIG (reference sequence). The ends were cut back, 5 bases at V and 2 bases at J, with 10 bases in the middle. The CDR3 has 13 residues. Written as DNA, the CDR3 is TGTGCCTGGCGACTAGGGACCTACAATGAGCAGTTCTTC. It specifies CAWRLGTYNEQFF.

CDR3 protein: CASSAVRGGSYGYTF. The CDR3 DNA reads TGTGCCAGCAGCGCCGTAAGGGGAGGTTCTTATGGCTACACCTTC. This rearrangement joins TRBV9 to TRBJ1-2; tentative D call: TRBD1 (5 bases). Trimming pared 3 bases from V and 5 bases from J, leaving 17 bases between. The CDR3 totals 15 residues. The germline V gene encodes CDR1 SGDLS and CDR2 YYNGEE.

V is TRBV4-3 and J is TRBJ2-5; TRBD1 aligns across 8 bases. The DNA end lines up better with TRBJ2-7; the J call may be wrong. CDR3 length equals 15 residues. Germline V lookup: CDR1 LGHNA, CDR2 YSLEER. CDR3 nucleotides: TGCGCCAGCAGCCAAGAGGGGACAGGCTCCTACGAGCAGTACTTC. Protein product: CASSQEGTGSYEQYF.

The rearrangement uses TRBV5-1 and TRBJ1-3; D perhaps matches TRBD1 (5 bases). V was cut by 0 bases and J by 9 bases, with 13 bases left in between. This CDR3 is built from 14 residues. Germline loops: CDR1 SGHRS, CDR2 YFSETQ. The CDR3 is CASSLDRFGPTIYF. The DNA for the CDR3 is TGCGCCAGCAGCTTGGACAGGTTCGGTCCCACCATATATTTT.

The chain employs TRBV10-1 and TRBJ2-3; the match to TRBD1 covers 7 bases. Germline V gene sequence: CDR1 WNHNN, CDR2 SYGVQD (reference sequence). V lost 7 bases, J lost 2 bases, and 12 bases stayed unmatched. CDR3 length: 16 residues. The CDR3 loop is CASTSGQSIDTDTQYF. In DNA form, the CDR3 reads TGCGCCAGCACCTCGGGACAGTCCATAGACACAGATACGCAGTATTTT.

The chain is built from TRBV5-1 and TRBJ1-2, with TRBD1 matching 9 bases. The V and J ends lost 0 bases and 6 bases, in that order; junction bases with no gene match: 6. Germline V gene data show CDR1 as SGHRS and CDR2 as YFSETQ. The CDR3 sequence is 15 residues long. CDR3 sequence reads: CASSLAVGQGNGYTF. CDR3 DNA: TGCGCCAGCAGCTTGGCTGTTGGACAGGGGAATGGCTACACCTTC.

This chain links TRBV6-1 with TRBJ2-1, with 10 bases that match TRBD1. Germline CDR1 MNHNS, CDR2 SASEGT. Germline trimming cut 7 bases from V and 6 bases from J; bases unmatched to any gene: 6. The CDR3 contains 14 residues. The CDR3 region is CASTRDRGPNEQFF. CDR3 bases: TGTGCCAGCACGCGGGACAGGGGTCCCAATGAGCAGTTCTTC.

On this clone itself: The sample carries other DNA sequences with the same CDR3. The rearrangement uses TRBV4-2 and TRBJ1-2; weak D call: TRBD1 (5 bases). This CDR3 comprises 16 residues. Germline CDR1 reads LGHNA; CDR2 reads YNFKEQ. Trimming took off 0 bases at V and 4 bases at J, with 15 bases between the two ends. In DNA, the CDR3 is TGTGCCAGCAGCCAAGATGGGGCCCGAGTAAGCTATGGCTACACCTTC. It translates to CASSQDGARVSYGYTF.

This clone was recorded a few times. CDR3 residues: CASSFRGPYEQYF. The CDR3 DNA reads TGTGCCAGCAGTTTCAGGGGGCCCTACGAGCAGTACTTC. This chain uses TRBV27 with TRBJ2-7, with 8 bases that match TRBD1. CDR3 length: 13 amino acids. V dropped 3 bases and J dropped 2; count of bases not matched to a gene: 0. Germline CDR1 reads MNHEY; CDR2 reads SMNVEV (reference sequence).

The V call is TRBV18, the J call TRBJ1-1; no reliable D call. The germline V and J ends were trimmed by 3 bases and 2 bases, with 10 bases remaining between them. The CDR3 contains 14 residues. Germline V gives CDR1 KGHSH, CDR2 LQKENI. The CDR3 sequence is CASSPTGDNTEAFF. CDR3 nucleotides: TGTGCCAGCTCACCTACCGGGGATAACACTGAAGCTTTCTTT.

CDR3 residues: CASSSGQPRELFF. The CDR3 DNA follows: TGTGCCAGCAGTTCCGGACAGCCTCGGGAGCTGTTTTTT. The rearrangement uses TRBV28 and TRBJ2-2; D possibly corresponds to TRBD1 (6 bases). V lost 4 bases and J lost 9, with 12 bases in between. The germline CDR1 and CDR2 sequences are MDHEN and SYDVKM. CDR3 size: 13 residues.

The CDR3 bases are TGTGCCAGCAGCTTAAGGCACAGGGACCAAGAGACCCAGTACTTC. Its protein is CASSLRHRDQETQYF. The rearrangement joins TRBV7-2 to TRBJ2-5; the D gene is possibly TRBD1 (6 bases). CDR1 is SGHTA, CDR2 FQGNSA, per germline. CDR3 length: 15 amino acids. The V end lost 2 bases, the J end lost 0 bases, and 10 bases lay between the germline ends.

In this sample, this clone turned up once. Other DNA sequences in this sample translate to the same CDR3. This sequence joins TRBV11-2 and TRBJ1-1; 8 bases are a match to TRBD1. The CDR3 is 17 residues long. After removal of 2 bases from V and 4 bases from J, the junction contained 12 bases not matched to a gene. The germline gives CDR1 SGHAT, CDR2 FQNNGV. CDR3 amino acids: CASSLNAVQGGGTEAFF. In DNA, the CDR3 is TGTGCCAGCAGCTTAAACGCGGTACAGGGGGGAGGCACTGAAGCTTTCTTT.

The rearrangement links TRBV28 to TRBJ1-3, with D possibly matching TRBD1 (5 bases). Germline loops: CDR1 MDHEN, CDR2 SYDVKM. V lost 2 bases and J lost 4, with 12 bases in between. The CDR3 is 15 amino acids. CDR3 DNA sequence: TGTGCCAGCAGTTTAAGGGGCCGCCTAGGAAACACCATATATTTT. Its protein is CASSLRGRLGNTIYF.

The chain carries TRBV19 and TRBJ1-2, with D hard to call. V was pared by 0 bases and J by 0 bases, with 26 bases between. CDR1 is LNHDA, CDR2 SQIVND, per germline (reference sequence). This CDR3 region has 21 residues. In nucleotides, the CDR3 is TGTGCCAGTAGTATAGATTCGGGGAGGTTAGGACTCATCGATTCTAACTATGGCTACACCTTC. This codes for CASSIDSGRLGLIDSNYGYTF.